The 18 T cell receptor beta chains listed next were all sequenced from one sample in a study of blood T cell repertoires in COVID-19 (TCRdb year 2020). The library was obtained by the immunoSEQ multiplex PCR assay. TCRdb obtained this table from immuneACCESS and retained in-frame rearrangements with V and J assigned. These tables miss some clones; where compared with another copy, unresolved V genes account for less than half of the shortfall, and the remainder is unexplained. This sample comprises 250,000 or so clones, around 88% of them detected only once. The biggest ten clones account for 8% to 10% of the sample. The specimen was PBMCs or T cells enriched from blood (not recorded which). These receptors were collected from a middle-aged man who had recovered from COVID-19.

The chain uses TRBV5-6 and TRBJ1-1; D unresolved. Germline CDR1 is SGHDT and CDR2 is YYEEEE. Trimming took 0 bases from V and 0 from J, leaving 9 bases between them. The CDR3 contains 15 residues. The CDR3 DNA is TGTGCCAGCAGCTTGGATCTGTCAGTGAACACTGAAGCTTTCTTT. This codes for CASSLDLSVNTEAFF.

This clone was seen ten or more times. The chain couples TRBV7-9 to TRBJ2-1; 9 nucleotides align to TRBD2. J was trimmed by 8 bases and V by 1 base; bases with no gene match: 6. The CDR3 loop spans 15 amino acids. CDR1 is SEHNR, CDR2 FQNEAQ, per germline (reference sequence). Here the CDR3 reads CASSLDGLALDEQFF. CDR3 DNA sequence: TGTGCCAGCAGCTTAGACGGACTAGCGTTGGATGAGCAGTTCTTC.

This clone occurred a few times. CDR3 protein: CATSDAAASGSFDEQYF. CDR3 in DNA: TGTGCCACCAGTGACGCCGCGGCTAGCGGGAGCTTCGACGAGCAGTACTTC. The chain has TRBV24-1 and TRBJ2-7; 10 bases match TRBD2. CDR1 is KGHDR and CDR2 is SFDVKD in the germline V gene. The CDR3 sequence is 17 residues long. V lost 4 bases, J lost 5 bases, and 13 bases stayed unmatched.

The rearrangement uses TRBV27 and TRBJ1-2, with 7 nucleotides matching TRBD1. The germline gives CDR1 MNHEY, CDR2 SMNVEV (reference sequence). After removal of 4 bases from V and 2 bases from J, the junction contained 1 base not matched to a gene. CDR3 size: 13 residues. The CDR3 loop reads CASSSRGNYGYTF. CDR3 nucleotide sequence: TGTGCCAGCAGTTCCAGGGGGAACTATGGCTACACCTTC.

The chain recombines TRBV11-2 with TRBJ2-7; 15 bases map to TRBD2. CDR1 SGHAT and CDR2 FQNNGV come from the germline V gene. J was trimmed by 4 bases and V by 6 bases; bases with no gene match: 31. The CDR3 is made up of 24 amino acids. Here the CDR3 DNA reads TGTGCCAGCAGTACTAGCCCGAGGGTTGGCGCCGGGACTAGCGGGAGGTTTGGTGGGTACGAGCAGTACTTC. Protein sequence: CASSTSPRVGAGTSGRFGGYEQYF.

Only one count was recorded for this clone. The rearrangement joins TRBV7-6 to TRBJ2-2; TRBD1 is a possible D gene (6 bases). The CDR3 loop spans 16 amino acids. In germline, CDR1 is SGHVS, CDR2 FNYEAQ. Trimming left V 5 bases short and J 4 bases short, with 17 bases between. CDR3 residues: CASSTLQGFLTGELFF. As DNA, the CDR3 is TGTGCCAGCAGCACGTTACAGGGATTCCTCACCGGGGAGCTGTTTTTT.

In nucleotides, the CDR3 is TGCGCCAGCAGCTTAGGGACAGAATATGGCTACACCTTC. Translated, it gives CASSLGTEYGYTF. The chain employs TRBV5-1 and TRBJ1-2; 7 bases match TRBD1. The CDR3 runs to 13 residues. CDR1 and CDR2 from the germline V gene are SGHRS and YFSETQ. V was clipped by 2 bases and J by 5 bases; unmatched bases: 3.

The chain has TRBV12-3 or TRBV12-4 and TRBJ1-1; TRBD1 might be the D (6 bases). V lost 3 bases and J lost 11, with 13 bases in between. The CDR3 runs to 12 residues. The CDR3 spells CASSFRGARAFF. The CDR3 DNA follows: TGTGCCAGCAGTTTTCGGGGGGCTAGGGCTTTCTTT.

In its sample, this clone was seen once. The V and J genes are TRBV4-2 and TRBJ2-3; TRBD2 matches 16 bases. CDR3 size: 22 residues. V gave up 0 bases and J gave up 6 bases; unmatched junction bases: 18. Germline CDR1 is LGHNA and CDR2 is YNFKEQ. The CDR3 DNA follows: TGTGCCAGCAGCCAAGAAACCGCCGGGACTAGCGGGGGGGCGTACCCGGGGGATACGCAGTATTTT. It is translated as CASSQETAGTSGGAYPGDTQYF.

The J gene is TRBJ1-6, the V gene TRBV2; the D gene is possibly TRBD1 (6 bases). This CDR3 region has 15 residues. Looked up from germline, CDR1 is SNHLY and CDR2 is FYNNEI. The V and J ends lost 6 bases and 5 bases respectively, with 14 bases between them. The CDR3 loop reads CASRSRTDNNSPLHF. The CDR3 DNA sequence: TGTGCCAGCAGGAGCCGGACAGACAATAATTCACCCCTCCACTTT.

The chain carries TRBV15 and TRBJ2-2; possible D gene TRBD1, 6 bases. Trimming stripped 2 bases from V and 5 bases from J, with 9 bases between. Germline CDR1 and CDR2: LNHNV and YYDKDF (reference sequence). The CDR3 totals 14 residues. CDR3 loop: CATSRQQGTGELFF. CDR3 bases: TGTGCCACCAGCAGACAACAGGGTACCGGGGAGCTGTTTTTT.

This rearrangement joins TRBV2 to TRBJ1-6, with D possibly being TRBD1 (5 bases). Germline V gene lookup returns CDR1 SNHLY and CDR2 FYNNEI. The CDR3 contains 15 residues. The germline V and J ends were trimmed by 6 bases and 7 bases, with 16 bases remaining between them. The CDR3 region is CASRTHQGTNSPLHF. CDR3 nucleotides: TGTGCCAGCAGGACCCATCAGGGTACGAATTCACCCCTCCACTTT.

J is TRBJ1-3 and V is TRBV7-2; the D is unclear. V was cut by 3 bases and J by 0 bases, with 6 bases left in between. Germline loops: CDR1 SGHTA, CDR2 FQGNSA. The CDR3 contains 14 residues. The CDR3 here is CASSLSISGNTIYF. The CDR3 DNA follows: TGTGCCAGCAGCTTGAGTATCTCTGGAAACACCATATATTTT.

The chain links TRBV5-6 to TRBJ2-3; D is ambiguous. Trimming took 4 bases from V and 2 from J, leaving 11 bases between them. The CDR3 is 14 residues long. The V gene's germline CDR1 is SGHDT and CDR2 YYEEEE. The CDR3 DNA reads TGTGCCAGCAGCCCCCGGAGAACCACAGATACGCAGTATTTT. Amino acid sequence: CASSPRRTTDTQYF.

The chain employs TRBV6-5 and TRBJ1-6; the D gene is possibly TRBD1 (5 bases). Germline V gives CDR1 MNHEY, CDR2 SVGAGI. Trimming pared 2 bases from V and 7 bases from J, leaving 15 bases between. The CDR3 consists of 16 residues. The CDR3 nucleotides are TGTGCCAGCAGTTACATTTTTGGGGCCCCGAATTCACCCCTCCACTTT. Translating gives CASSYIFGAPNSPLHF.

The chain has TRBV27 and TRBJ2-7; D call uncertain. Trimming left V 10 bases short and J 7 bases short, with 20 bases between. The germline V gene encodes CDR1 MNHEY and CDR2 SMNVEV (reference sequence). This CDR3 is built from 13 residues. The CDR3 nucleotides are TGTGCCATGAGGAAGGTCTGGGTTCGAGAGCAGTACTTC. It codes for CAMRKVWVREQYF.

The chain has TRBV6-5 and TRBJ1-4; a possible D gene is TRBD1 (5 bases). The length of the CDR3 is 15 residues. V dropped 2 bases and J dropped 11 bases, with 18 bases sitting between them. Germline V gives CDR1 MNHEY, CDR2 SVGAGI. CDR3 in DNA: TGTGCCAGCAGTTACAGGGGTGGCGGCCAAGGGAAACTGTTTTTT. It translates to CASSYRGGGQGKLFF.

The J gene is TRBJ2-7, the V gene TRBV5-5; D ambiguous. V was cut by 2 bases and J by 7 bases, with 16 bases left in between. The CDR3 is 14 amino acids. Germline assignment: CDR1 SGHKS and CDR2 YYEKEE (reference sequence). The CDR3 coding sequence is TGTGCCAGCAGCTTTTTTGTCGGAGCGCGGGAGCAGTACTTC. It specifies CASSFFVGAREQYF.